These 29 T cell receptor beta chains came from one sample sequenced in a study of T-cell reconstitution after alpha-beta-depleted transplantation in children. Unique molecular identifiers were incorporated during preparation of the TCRbeta library. TCRdb redid the calling of the PCR reads with MiXCR, one entry per CDR3 protein. The table has some 600,000 distinct CDR3 sequences, 15% to 20% seen once; the top ten hold 1.1%. Sequences were derived from PBMCs from the stem cell graft donor, sampled from the stem cell graft. These receptors were taken from a human donor who donated a stem cell graft to a child with acute myeloid leukemia.

CDR3 protein: CASTSGANLNEQFF. The CDR3 DNA follows: TGTGCCAGCACTTCTGGGGCCAACTTGAATGAGCAGTTCTTC. This chain joins TRBV6-5 and TRBJ2-1; TRBD1 might be the D (5 bases). V was shortened by 7 bases and J by 7 bases, with 17 bases between the two germline ends. The CDR3 consists of 14 residues. Germline V lookup: CDR1 MNHEY, CDR2 SVGAGI.

The rearrangement uses TRBV29-1 and TRBJ2-3, with TRBD2 matching 9 bases. Germline CDR1 reads SQVTM; CDR2 reads ANQGSEA. Losses at the gene ends were 2 bases for V and 0 bases for J; bases not matched to a gene: 9. The CDR3 consists of 17 residues. CDR3 protein: CSVEKVTSGVSTDTQYF. CDR3 bases: TGCAGCGTTGAAAAGGTGACTAGCGGTGTTAGCACAGATACGCAGTATTTT.

A few counts support this clonotype. The chain joins TRBV27 to TRBJ2-1; D ambiguous. The CDR3 length is 14 residues. The germline gives CDR1 MNHEY, CDR2 SMNVEV (reference sequence). Trimming removed 4 bases from V and 6 bases from J, with 13 bases in between. The CDR3 sequence: CASSSGATSNEQFF. The CDR3 DNA reads TGTGCCAGCAGTTCGGGTGCTACCAGCAATGAGCAGTTCTTC.

The CDR3 spells CASSLAFSGLSYNEQFF. The CDR3 DNA follows: TGTGCCAGCAGCCTGGCCTTTTCAGGGCTCTCCTACAATGAGCAGTTCTTC. This rearrangement joins TRBV14 to TRBJ2-1; the D gene is possibly TRBD1 (5 bases). CDR1 and CDR2 (germline): SGHDN, FVKESK. V was cut by 4 bases and J by 0 bases, with 16 bases left in between. The CDR3 runs 17 residues.

This chain's CDR3 is CASSRVSGGAGDTQYF. The CDR3 DNA follows: TGTGCCAGTAGTAGGGTTAGCGGGGGGGCCGGAGATACGCAGTATTTT. This chain uses TRBV7-2 with TRBJ2-3, with TRBD2 matching 11 bases. Unmatched junction bases numbered 13, after V lost 9 bases and J lost 5 bases. The CDR3 runs 16 residues. Germline loops: CDR1 SGHTA, CDR2 FQGNSA.

Ten or more counts support this clonotype. The chain joins TRBV4-3 to TRBJ1-2, with D possibly TRBD1 on 5 matching bases. Between the trimmed V and J ends, which lost 6 bases and 4 bases, there was a span of 12 bases. Germline V gives CDR1 LGHNA, CDR2 YSLEER. The CDR3 is 13 amino acids. In DNA form, the CDR3 reads TGCGCCAGCAGTGCCGGGACCCTCTATGGCTACACCTTC. This encodes CASSAGTLYGYTF.

This clonotype was found a few times. This sequence joins TRBV7-2 and TRBJ2-3; D may be TRBD2 (5 bases). The CDR3 covers 14 residues. From germline, CDR1 is SGHTA and CDR2 FQGNSA. The V gene lost 5 bases and the J gene lost 3 bases, with 12 bases spanning the gap. The CDR3 is CASSPTPGTDTQYF. DNA for the CDR3: TGTGCCAGCAGCCCGACGCCGGGGACAGATACGCAGTATTTT.

This clonotype has at least ten counts. The chain couples TRBV29-1 to TRBJ1-1, with TRBD1 as a possible D gene (5 bases). CDR3 length: 13 residues. The V gene lost 1 base and the J gene lost 5 bases, with 11 bases spanning the gap. Germline V gene data show CDR1 as SQVTM and CDR2 as ANQGSEA. CDR3 sequence: CSVEGGRKTEAFF. The CDR3 DNA is TGCAGCGTTGAAGGGGGCCGCAAAACTGAAGCTTTCTTT.

This clonotype has at least ten counts. V gene TRBV6-1 combines with J gene TRBJ1-6, with D perhaps TRBD1 (6 bases). CDR1 is MNHNS, CDR2 SASEGT, per germline. This CDR3 has 18 amino acids. The V end lost 6 bases, the J end lost 0 bases, and 18 bases lay between the germline ends. CDR3 sequence reads: CASSLSEGVRSYNSPLHF. The CDR3 DNA follows: TGTGCCAGCAGCCTTAGCGAGGGGGTCCGCTCCTATAATTCACCCCTCCACTTT.

This clonotype has a count of ten or more. CDR3 DNA sequence: TGTGCCAGCAGTTCCCAGACAGGGGGGAATGAGCAGTTCTTC. This translates into CASSSQTGGNEQFF. This chain uses TRBV6-5 with TRBJ2-1; TRBD1 agrees at 9 bases. Germline CDR1 reads MNHEY; CDR2 reads SVGAGI. The V gene end was trimmed by 4 bases and the J gene end by 7 bases; junction bases not matched to a gene: 5. The CDR3 contains 14 residues.

This clonotype was counted only a few times. J is TRBJ2-3 and V is TRBV7-9; perhaps TRBD1 as D (6 bases). Germline V lookup: CDR1 SEHNR, CDR2 FQNEAQ (reference sequence). With 1 base removed from V and 5 bases from J, the gap between germline ends came to 13 bases. This CDR3 contains 15 residues. The CDR3 sequence: CASSLVGLQGDTQYF. Written as DNA, the CDR3 is TGTGCCAGCAGCTTAGTGGGCTTACAGGGAGATACGCAGTATTTT. Variable domain in full (rest from reference TRBV7-9 and TRBJ2-3): DTGVSQNPRHKITKRGQNVTFRCDPISEHNRLYWYRQTLGQGPEFLTYFQNEAQLEKSRLLSDRFSAERPKGSFSTLEIQRTEQGDSAMYLCASSLVGLQGDTQYFGPGTRLTVL.

This clonotype has only a few counts. This chain connects TRBV4-3 to TRBJ2-7, with D possibly called TRBD1 or TRBD2 (5 bases each). V was cut by 0 bases and J by 0 bases, with 12 bases left in between. CDR1 is LGHNA and CDR2 is YSLEER in the germline V gene. The CDR3 loop spans 16 amino acids. The chain's CDR3 is CASSQDYGTVSYEQYF. CDR3 bases: TGCGCCAGCAGCCAAGATTACGGGACCGTCTCCTACGAGCAGTACTTC.

This clonotype was counted at least ten times. This chain uses TRBV7-9 with TRBJ1-2; maybe TRBD1 (5 bases). The V end lost 11 bases, the J end lost 4 bases, and 11 bases lay between the germline ends. Germline lookup yields CDR1 SEHNR and CDR2 FQNEAQ (reference sequence). The CDR3 length is 11 residues. The CDR3 loop reads CASGGSYGYTF. The CDR3 region has the DNA TGTGCCTCCGGGGGGTCCTATGGCTACACCTTC.

The rearrangement links TRBV6-5 to TRBJ2-5; D is perhaps TRBD1 (5 bases). The CDR3 length is 15 residues. Germline V gene sequence: CDR1 MNHEY, CDR2 SVGAGI. V shed 3 bases and J shed 3 bases, with 14 bases lying between them. The DNA of the CDR3 is TGTGCCAGCAGTTATGGTTCTGACAGAAAAGAGACCCAGTACTTC. This encodes CASSYGSDRKETQYF.

The sample holds many counts of this clonotype. The chain couples TRBV12-3 or TRBV12-4 to TRBJ1-5, with TRBD1 matching 7 bases. The CDR3 totals 13 residues. The junction had 1 base not matched to a gene; V was cut back by 3 bases and J by 5 bases. In nucleotides, the CDR3 is TGTGCCAGCAGTTTGGGACAGCATCAGCCCCAGCATTTT. It yields the protein CASSLGQHQPQHF.

The V gene is TRBV20-1, the J gene TRBJ1-3; tentatively, D is TRBD1 (5 bases). Germline CDR1 and CDR2: DFQATT and SNEGSKA (reference sequence). V lost 0 bases and J 0 bases, leaving 15 bases between the germline ends. The CDR3 runs 17 residues. CDR3 coding DNA: TGCAGTGCTAGAGACCCCCCGGGGCCCCTCTCTGGAAACACCATATATTTT. The encoded protein is CSARDPPGPLSGNTIYF.

This clonotype has at least ten counts. The chain links TRBV29-1 to TRBJ2-4; TRBD1 might be the D (6 bases). V lost 6 bases, J lost 0 bases, and 15 bases lay in between. The germline V gene has CDR1 SQVTM and CDR2 ANQGSEA. The CDR3 contains 15 residues. CDR3 sequence: CSVMRQVLAKNIQYF. In DNA form, the CDR3 reads TGCAGCGTGATGCGACAGGTCCTAGCCAAAAACATTCAGTACTTC.

This clonotype turned up a few times. The V call is TRBV12-3 or TRBV12-4, the J call TRBJ2-7; either TRBD1 or TRBD2 may supply D (5 bases each). This CDR3 spans 15 amino acids. Trimming cost V 5 bases and J 0 bases, with 14 bases left between them. Written as DNA, the CDR3 is TGTGCCAGCAGTATCCGGGACCCGCGCTCCTACGAGCAGTACTTC. This codes for CASSIRDPRSYEQYF.

The chain has TRBV4-2 and TRBJ2-3; 8 nucleotides agree with TRBD1. The CDR3 loop spans 14 amino acids. Germline V gene sequence: CDR1 LGHNA, CDR2 YNFKEQ. V dropped 4 bases and J dropped 6; count of bases not matched to a gene: 6. CDR3 sequence: CASSPGQGQDTQYF. The CDR3 bases are TGTGCCAGCAGCCCTGGACAGGGCCAGGATACGCAGTATTTT.

This clonotype has at least ten counts. The chain is built from TRBV7-2 and TRBJ1-1; 8 bases are shared with TRBD1. V shed 4 bases and J 3 bases; nucleotides not matched to a gene: 7. Per the germline V gene, CDR1 is SGHTA and CDR2 is FQGNSA. The CDR3 runs to 15 residues. In DNA, the CDR3 is TGTGCCAGCAGCTCAAACACAGGGGGTGACACTGAAGCTTTCTTT. Translation gives CASSSNTGGDTEAFF.

The rearrangement links TRBV7-9 to TRBJ2-1; 8 nucleotides align to TRBD2. The CDR3 spans 13 residues. Germline V gene data show CDR1 as SEHNR and CDR2 as FQNEAQ (reference sequence). Trimming took 7 bases from V and 7 from J; bases not matched to a gene: 6. CDR3 in DNA: TGTGCCAGCACAGCGGGGGCGGGTAATGAGCAGTTCTTC. It encodes CASTAGAGNEQFF.

This clonotype was seen a few times. The V call is TRBV10-3, the J call TRBJ2-1; TRBD1 aligns across 8 bases. CDR3 size: 16 residues. CDR1 is ENHRY, CDR2 SYGVKD, per germline. The trim removed 4 bases at V and 2 bases at J, leaving 7 bases unmatched. The CDR3 DNA is TGTGCCATCAGTGGGGGACAGGTTAATACCTACAATGAGCAGTTCTTC. Translated: CAISGGQVNTYNEQFF.

This clonotype was seen repeatedly, ten times or more. This chain uses TRBV20-1 with TRBJ2-7; a possible D gene is TRBD2 (6 bases). The length of the CDR3 is 15 residues. Germline V CDR1 and CDR2: DFQATT, SNEGSKA (reference sequence). V was clipped by 1 base and J by 0 bases, with 13 bases between them. The CDR3 DNA is TGCAGTGCTAGAGTTTCCGGGGGTCGCTCCTACGAGCAGTACGTC. Translating it yields CSARVSGGRSYEQYV.

The sample holds many counts of this clonotype. The chain carries TRBV5-5 and TRBJ1-1; TRBD1 aligns across 11 bases. The length of the CDR3 is 15 residues. CDR1 SGHKS and CDR2 YYEKEE come from the germline V gene (reference sequence). Trimming cost V 4 bases and J 5 bases; bases outside gene matches: 7. CDR3 bases: TGTGCCAGCAGCGAGAAGGGACAGGGGGTGACTGAAGCTTTCTTT. Translated: CASSEKGQGVTEAFF.

CDR3 in amino acids: CASSPVQNYEQYV. In DNA form, the CDR3 reads TGTGCCAGCTCACCGGTCCAGAACTACGAGCAGTACGTC. The chain carries TRBV18 and TRBJ2-7, with D hard to call. This CDR3 comprises 13 residues. V was pared by 3 bases and J by 3 bases, with 9 bases between. Looked up from germline, CDR1 is KGHSH and CDR2 is LQKENI.

The chain recombines TRBV12-3 or TRBV12-4 with TRBJ1-4; a possible D gene is TRBD1 (6 bases). There are 13 residues in the CDR3. The V end was cut by 2 bases, the J end by 8 bases, with 9 bases between. The CDR3 here is CASSLHQGEKLFF. The CDR3 nucleotides are TGTGCCAGCAGTTTACATCAGGGGGAAAAACTGTTTTTT.

The chain links TRBV7-2 to TRBJ1-4; D is ambiguous. Germline V lookup: CDR1 SGHTA, CDR2 FQGNSA. Trimming stripped 3 bases from V and 4 bases from J, with 9 bases between. This CDR3 region has 14 residues. Here the CDR3 DNA reads TGTGCCAGCAGCTTGACCGGGATTAATGAAAAACTGTTTTTT. This translates into CASSLTGINEKLFF.

This clonotype showed up many times. V gene TRBV6-5 combines with J gene TRBJ2-1; D is tentatively TRBD1 or TRBD2 (5 bases each). V shed 2 bases and J shed 2 bases, with 7 bases lying between them. Per the germline V gene, CDR1 is MNHEY and CDR2 is SVGAGI. The length of the CDR3 is 14 residues. The CDR3 bases are TGTGCCAGCAGTTACGAGGGGACCTACAATGAGCAGTTCTTC. Protein: CASSYEGTYNEQFF.

CDR3 protein: CASDWETPGFSDTQYF. Here the CDR3 DNA reads TGCGCCAGCGATTGGGAGACTCCTGGATTCTCAGATACGCAGTATTTT. This chain connects TRBV4-3 to TRBJ2-3; TRBD2 might be the D (5 bases). The CDR3 is made up of 16 amino acids. The V gene's germline CDR1 is LGHNA and CDR2 YSLEER. Trimming took 8 bases from V and 4 from J, leaving 22 bases between them.